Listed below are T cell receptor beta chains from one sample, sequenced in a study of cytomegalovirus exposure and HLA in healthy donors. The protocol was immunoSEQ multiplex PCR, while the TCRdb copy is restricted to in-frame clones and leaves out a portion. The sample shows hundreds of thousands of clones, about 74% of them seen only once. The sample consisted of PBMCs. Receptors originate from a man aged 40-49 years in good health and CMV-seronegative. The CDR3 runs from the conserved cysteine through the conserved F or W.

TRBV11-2 CASSPSDMNTEAFF
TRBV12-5 CASGLNRADEQYF
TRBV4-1 CASSQEGGTEAFF
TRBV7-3 CASRYLSNTGELFF
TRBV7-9 CSSSLELAGNYEQYF
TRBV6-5 CASSSHLTGPKLFF
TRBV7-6 CASSPGLSSPWDTIYF
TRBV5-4 CASSLEAGGLYNEQFF
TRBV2 CASSEVGKGLADNEQFF
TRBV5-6 CASSLVGTGGNTIYF
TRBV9 CASSAIPGQGGYEQFF
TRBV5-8 CASTIRDNEKLFF
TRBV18 CASSLFRSYEQYF
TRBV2 CASSESLMDSWGYTF